The 11 T cell receptor beta chains in this list originate from one sample, sequenced in a study of response to subunit inactivated influenza vaccine. Each CDR3 protein is one row after TCRdb ran MiXCR on the RT-PCR reads. The table has 540,000 or so distinct CDR3 sequences, 10% to 15% seen once. The input for sequencing was PBMCs from blood, taken 35 to 45 days after vaccination. These receptors all stem from a man aged 50-60 years who received an inactivated influenza vaccine.

This clonotype was counted between two and nine times. The rearrangement links TRBV5-1 to TRBJ2-2; either TRBD1 or TRBD2 may fit D (5 bases each). The CDR3 is made up of 15 amino acids. The V gene lost 1 base and the J gene lost 4 bases, with 11 bases spanning the gap. Germline assignment: CDR1 SGHRS and CDR2 YFSETQ. The DNA for the CDR3 is TGCGCCAGCAGCTTGCAGGGACCGGGCACCGGGGAGCTGTTTTTT. Residues: CASSLQGPGTGELFF.

There are many counts of this clonotype. The rearrangement joins TRBV20-1 to TRBJ2-1; possibly TRBD1 for D (5 bases). Trimming cost V 3 bases and J 4 bases, with 10 bases left between them. Germline V gives CDR1 DFQATT, CDR2 SNEGSKA (reference sequence). The CDR3 is made up of 13 amino acids. The CDR3 DNA reads as TGCAGTGCTAGGGAAGGGGTGTACAATGAGCAGTTCTTC. Its translation is CSAREGVYNEQFF.

In its sample, this clonotype was seen a few times. The V and J genes are TRBV11-2 and TRBJ2-5; TRBD1 agrees at 10 bases. CDR1 and CDR2 from the germline V gene are SGHAT and FQNNGV. The CDR3 extends over 16 amino acids. The V segment lost 4 bases and the J segment 1 base; nucleotides outside the gene matches: 6. The CDR3 reads CASSSWTGGSQETQYF. The CDR3 DNA sequence: TGTGCCAGCAGCTCGTGGACAGGGGGTTCCCAAGAGACCCAGTACTTC.

This clonotype was seen many times. This rearrangement joins TRBV28 to TRBJ2-7, with 10 bases matching TRBD1. V dropped 3 bases and J dropped 2; count of bases not matched to a gene: 4. CDR1 is MDHEN, CDR2 SYDVKM, per germline. The CDR3 covers 15 residues. For the CDR3, the DNA is TGTGCCAGCAGTTTTGGGGACAGGGGCACCTACGAGCAGTACTTC. It yields the protein CASSFGDRGTYEQYF.

The V call is TRBV20-1, the J call TRBJ2-1; D not certain. Trimming cost V 2 bases and J 0 bases, with 14 bases left between them. Germline CDR1 DFQATT, CDR2 SNEGSKA (reference sequence). This CDR3 spans 16 amino acids. CDR3 in amino acids: CSARPSMASSYNEQFF. Written as DNA, the CDR3 is TGCAGTGCTAGACCATCGATGGCCAGCTCCTACAATGAGCAGTTCTTC.

In its sample, this clonotype was seen a few times. This chain connects TRBV2 to TRBJ1-3, with a possible D match to TRBD1 (5 bases). Trimming took 2 bases from V and 0 from J, leaving 11 bases between them. CDR3 length: 16 residues. Germline V gene data show CDR1 as SNHLY and CDR2 as FYNNEI. CDR3 sequence (DNA): TGTGCCAGCAGTGAATGGCTAGGGGACTCTGGAAACACCATATATTTT. This sequence encodes CASSEWLGDSGNTIYF.

The V call is TRBV28, the J call TRBJ2-7; D call uncertain. CDR1 and CDR2 from the germline V gene are MDHEN and SYDVKM. Trimming left V 4 bases short and J 10 bases short, with 14 bases between. CDR3 length: 12 residues. The CDR3 is CASSSPRSLQYF. The CDR3 region has the DNA TGTGCCAGCAGTTCCCCCCGCTCATTACAGTACTTC. Combining the CDR3 with reference TRBV28 and TRBJ2-7 gives the whole variable domain DVKVTQSSRYLVKRTGEKVFLECVQDMDHENMFWYRQDPGLGLRLIYFSYDVKMKEKGDIPEGYSVSREKKERFSLILESASTNQTSMYLCASSSPRSLQYFGPGTRLTVT.

This sequence joins TRBV7-9 and TRBJ2-7; 7 bases fit TRBD1. Trimming took 3 bases from V and 6 from J; bases not matched to a gene: 5. The germline V gene encodes CDR1 SEHNR and CDR2 FQNEAQ (reference sequence). This CDR3 has 13 amino acids. CDR3 loop: CASSFGTVSEQYF. The CDR3 region has the DNA TGTGCCAGCAGCTTCGGGACAGTTTCCGAGCAGTACTTC.

The chain joins TRBV5-6 to TRBJ1-2; D is ambiguous. Germline values: CDR1 SGHDT, CDR2 YYEEEE. The germline V and J ends were trimmed by 4 bases and 0 bases, with 4 bases remaining between them. CDR3 length: 12 amino acids. The CDR3 sequence is CASSQANYGYTF. The CDR3 DNA is TGTGCCAGCAGCCAGGCTAACTATGGCTACACCTTC.

In its sample, this clonotype was seen a few times. The chain links TRBV23-1 to TRBJ2-5; D is uncertain. TRBV23-1 is identified as an open reading frame with a role that is uncertain. The length of the CDR3 is 16 residues. Trimming removed 1 base from V and 4 bases from J, with 16 bases in between. The CDR3, as DNA: TGCGCCAGCAGTCAATATCGCAGGAGTCGATCAGAGACCCAGTACTTC. Protein: CASSQYRRSRSETQYF.

This clonotype was counted at least ten times. The CDR3 DNA sequence: TGCAGTGCTAGTACAGGAGGAAATAACTATGGCTACACCTTC. Translation: CSASTGGNNYGYTF. This chain uses TRBV20-1 with TRBJ1-2; D perhaps matches TRBD1 (5 bases). Germline CDR1 is DFQATT and CDR2 is SNEGSKA (reference sequence). Between the trimmed V and J ends, which lost 3 bases and 1 base, there was a span of 12 bases. There are 14 residues in the CDR3.